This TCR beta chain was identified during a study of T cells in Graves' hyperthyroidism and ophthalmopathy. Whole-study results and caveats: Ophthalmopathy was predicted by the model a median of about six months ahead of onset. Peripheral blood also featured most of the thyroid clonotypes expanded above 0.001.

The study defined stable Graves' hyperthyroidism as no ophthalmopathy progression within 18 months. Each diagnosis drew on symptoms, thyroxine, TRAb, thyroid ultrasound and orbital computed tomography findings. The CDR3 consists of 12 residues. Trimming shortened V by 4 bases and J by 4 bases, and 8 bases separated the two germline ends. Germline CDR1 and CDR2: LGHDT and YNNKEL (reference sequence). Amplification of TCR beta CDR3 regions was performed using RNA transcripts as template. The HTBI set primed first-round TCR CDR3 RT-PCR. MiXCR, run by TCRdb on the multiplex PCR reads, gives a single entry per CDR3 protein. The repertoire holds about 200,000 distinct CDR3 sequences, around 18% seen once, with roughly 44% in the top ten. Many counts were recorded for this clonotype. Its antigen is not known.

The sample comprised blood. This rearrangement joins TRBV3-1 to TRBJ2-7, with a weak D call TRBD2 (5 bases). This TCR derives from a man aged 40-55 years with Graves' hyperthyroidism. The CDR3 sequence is CASSPSGYEQYF. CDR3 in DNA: TGTGCCAGCAGCCCCTCGGGGTACGAGCAGTACTTC.